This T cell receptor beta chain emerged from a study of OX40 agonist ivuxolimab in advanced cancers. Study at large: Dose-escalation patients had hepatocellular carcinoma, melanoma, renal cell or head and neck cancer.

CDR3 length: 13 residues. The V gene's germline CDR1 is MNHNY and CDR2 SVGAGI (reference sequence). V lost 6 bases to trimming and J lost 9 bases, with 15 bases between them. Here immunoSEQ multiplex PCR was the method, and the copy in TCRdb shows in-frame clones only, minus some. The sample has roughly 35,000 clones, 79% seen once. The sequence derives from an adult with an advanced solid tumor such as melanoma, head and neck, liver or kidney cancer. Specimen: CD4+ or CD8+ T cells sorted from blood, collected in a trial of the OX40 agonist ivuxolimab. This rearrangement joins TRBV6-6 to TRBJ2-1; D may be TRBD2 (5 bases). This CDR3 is CASRGERVGEQFF. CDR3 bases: TGTGCCAGCAGGGGCGAGAGGGTCGGTGAGCAGTTCTTC.